The entry below gives a single T cell receptor beta chain sequence along with its context. No antigen is known for it. This sample also contains other DNA sequences that code for the same CDR3. CD45RO-negative CD8 cells positively selected for CCR7 made up the naive population, which excluded terminally differentiated effector memory CD45RA+ cells. Assay used: immunoSEQ multiplex PCR; TCRdb lists only in-frame clones, some missing. The data show about 2 million clones, over 85% seen once. The sample is drawn from a study of shared clonotypes between healthy human individuals. Findings and limits, study-wide: Large sequencing depth failed to make sorted-subset sequencing complete, rarefaction showed. Among donors, sharing of clonotypes was expected to be affected by sequencing depth.

This TCR derives from a young man in good health. Sequencing input: naive CD8+ T cells sorted from blood.

This chain's CDR3 is CASSVAGTNQPQHF. The CDR3 DNA is TGTGCCAGCAGCGTAGCTGGAACCAATCAGCCCCAGCATTTT. The chain couples TRBV9 to TRBJ1-5, with unresolved D. The length of the CDR3 is 14 residues. The V gene lost 0 bases and the J gene lost 3 bases, with 7 bases spanning the gap. CDR1 is SGDLS and CDR2 is YYNGEE in the germline V gene.